The 30 T cell receptor beta chains reported below all come from one sample, sequenced in a study of blood T cells in healthy people across ages. With a J-beta primer mix and a sample-barcoded 5' primer, a second PCR ran roughly 7 to 11 cycles. One entry per CDR3 protein results from TCRdb running MiXCR on the 5' RACE reads. The sample includes 1.5 million to 2 million distinct CDR3 sequences, around 50% seen only once; the top ten take less than 2.5%. The sequenced sample was blood. The receptor source for this set is a woman between 40 and 55 years old in good health.

This clonotype was detected ten times or more. The gene calls are TRBV20-1 and TRBJ2-7; 8 bases are shared with TRBD1. Trimming removed 3 bases from V and 0 bases from J; junction bases left unmatched: 4. This CDR3 has 14 residues. CDR1 and CDR2 (germline): DFQATT, SNEGSKA (reference sequence). CDR3 region: CSARDRASSYEQYF. Here the CDR3 DNA reads TGCAGTGCTAGGGACAGGGCGAGCTCCTACGAGCAGTACTTC.

This clonotype has more than one count but fewer than ten. The J gene is TRBJ2-1, the V gene TRBV6-2 or TRBV6-3; TRBD2 matches 8 bases. V lost 5 bases, J lost 6 bases, and 9 bases stayed unmatched. The CDR3 is 15 residues long. Germline-derived CDR1 and CDR2 are MNHEY and SVGEGT. DNA of the CDR3: TGTGCCAGCAGTAACCCCGGACTAGCAGCCAATGAGCAGTTCTTC. Translation: CASSNPGLAANEQFF.

The genes are TRBV29-1 and TRBJ2-3; D not certain. The V gene lost 5 bases and the J gene lost 2 bases, with 11 bases spanning the gap. CDR1 is SQVTM, CDR2 ANQGSEA, per germline. CDR3 length: 13 residues. CDR3 DNA sequence: TGCAGCGTTCACCCACTGAACACAGATACGCAGTATTTT. Its translation: CSVHPLNTDTQYF.

To note about this clonotype: Its ends do not fully match the called genes, so a read error is possible. The chain recombines TRBV20-1 with TRBJ2-7, with D perhaps TRBD1 (7 bases). CDR1 and CDR2 from the germline V gene are DFQATT and SNEGSKA (reference sequence). There are 13 residues in the CDR3. The CDR3: CGARGGTVYEQYF. The CDR3 region has the DNA TGCGGTGCTAGAGGCGGGACAGTCTACGAGCAGTACTTC.

This clonotype was counted a single time. The chain combines TRBV7-2 with TRBJ1-1; maybe TRBD1 (6 bases). CDR3 size: 15 residues. Germline V CDR1 and CDR2: SGHTA, FQGNSA. Trimming removed 2 bases at V and 0 bases at J, with 10 bases between. The CDR3 region has the DNA TGTGCCAGCAGCTTACAGGGGCCGATGAACACTGAAGCTTTCTTT. It yields the protein CASSLQGPMNTEAFF.

This clonotype was counted between two and nine times. The chain uses TRBV4-1 and TRBJ2-4, with TRBD2 matching over 8 bases. The J call is uncertain, as TRBJ2-7 better fits the DNA end. The germline V gene has CDR1 MGHRA and CDR2 YSYEKL. This CDR3 spans 17 amino acids. The CDR3 DNA follows: TGCGCCAGCAGCCAAGCGGGTAGCGGGGCCTCTAAAGACGAGCAGTACTTC. This gives the protein CASSQAGSGASKDEQYF.

This chain links TRBV7-6 with TRBJ2-5; the D call may be TRBD1 or TRBD2 (5 bases each). Trimming left V 4 bases short and J 5 bases short, with 20 bases between. This CDR3 comprises 16 residues. The germline V gene has CDR1 SGHVS and CDR2 FNYEAQ. The DNA for the CDR3 is TGTGCCAGCAGCTCACTAGTGGGACGGGTAGTTGAGACCCAGTACTTC. Amino acids: CASSSLVGRVVETQYF.

The rearrangement joins TRBV7-9 to TRBJ1-2; no definite D call. Germline CDR1 SEHNR, CDR2 FQNEAQ (reference sequence). The CDR3 consists of 15 residues. V was trimmed by 1 base and J by 1 base, leaving 10 bases between them. The CDR3 sequence: CASSLVVGFNYGYTF. The CDR3, as DNA: TGTGCCAGCAGCTTAGTCGTCGGGTTTAACTATGGCTACACCTTC.

The sample holds a few counts of this clonotype. V and J are TRBV20-1 and TRBJ2-3, with 13 bases that match TRBD2. This CDR3 has 14 residues. CDR1 is DFQATT, CDR2 SNEGSKA, per germline (reference sequence). V shed 7 bases, J shed 2 bases, and the junction held 3 bases outside the gene matches. CDR3 coding DNA: TGCAGTGAAGGGACTAGCGGGGTCACAGATACGCAGTATTTT. Translated: CSEGTSGVTDTQYF.

This clonotype was seen once. The gene calls are TRBV21-1 and TRBJ2-7. TRBV21-1 is shown as a pseudogene. The CDR3 totals 14 residues. The CDR3 DNA is TGTGCCAGCAGCAAAGCTGAGGAGGTCCTCGAGCAGTACTTC. It codes for CASSKAEEVLEQYF.

This clonotype appeared a few times. V usage is TRBV27 and J usage is TRBJ2-7, with 8 bases that match TRBD2. This CDR3 spans 15 amino acids. The V and J ends lost 6 bases and 4 bases, in that order; junction bases with no gene match: 11. Germline V CDR1 and CDR2: MNHEY, SMNVEV (reference sequence). This CDR3 is CASRRIEGLVYEQYF. CDR3 nucleotides: TGTGCCAGCAGGCGGATTGAGGGACTAGTGTACGAGCAGTACTTC.

The chain uses TRBV9 and TRBJ2-1; TRBD1 matches at 7 bases. J lost 7 bases, V lost 3 bases, and 16 bases had no gene match. CDR1 is SGDLS, CDR2 YYNGEE, per germline. This CDR3 spans 17 amino acids. CDR3 DNA: TGTGCCAGCAGCGCCCCTCGACAGGGTGGTGAGATGAATGAGCAGTTCTTC. Its translation: CASSAPRQGGEMNEQFF. Looking up the rest from reference TRBV9 and TRBJ2-1 gives the full variable domain: DSGVTQTPKHLITATGQRVTLRCSPRSGDLSVYWYQQSLDQGLQFLIQYYNGEERAKGNILERFSAQQFPDLHSELNLSSLELGDSALYFCASSAPRQGGEMNEQFFGPGTRLTVL.

The rearrangement links TRBV5-6 to TRBJ2-5, with D possibly matching TRBD1 (5 bases). V was trimmed by 3 bases and J by 3 bases, leaving 15 bases between them. The CDR3 covers 15 residues. Germline V gives CDR1 SGHDT, CDR2 YYEEEE. The CDR3 nucleotides read TGTGCCAGCAGCTCCGACCGGACATTCGAAGAGACCCAGTACTTC. This codes for CASSSDRTFEETQYF.

This clonotype has only a few counts. The chain uses TRBV5-1 and TRBJ2-1, with 8 nucleotides matching TRBD2. With V trimmed by 0 bases and J by 6 bases, 5 bases remained unmatched. Germline V gene sequence: CDR1 SGHRS, CDR2 YFSETQ. The CDR3 is 15 residues long. CDR3 sequence reads: CASSLASGYINEQFF. DNA for the CDR3: TGCGCCAGCAGCTTGGCTAGCGGGTACATCAATGAGCAGTTCTTC.

The table lists this clonotype with a few counts. The chain combines TRBV28 with TRBJ2-4; TRBD2 matches at 7 bases. The DNA end favors TRBJ2-5, so the J call may be wrong. The germline V gene has CDR1 MDHEN and CDR2 SYDVKM. This CDR3 is 16 amino acids long. Here the CDR3 DNA reads TGTGCCAGCAGTTTTAGGGCGGGGGTGAAACAAGAGACCCAGTACTTC. This gives the protein CASSFRAGVKQETQYF.

This clonotype came up a few times. The chain joins TRBV3-1 to TRBJ2-7, with no clear D. The germline V and J ends were trimmed by 4 bases and 7 bases, with 17 bases remaining between them. This CDR3 contains 14 residues. Looked up from germline, CDR1 is LGHDT and CDR2 is YNNKEL (reference sequence). The CDR3 sequence is CASSLRTFAREQYF. The CDR3 DNA is TGTGCCAGCAGCCTCCGAACCTTCGCACGGGAGCAGTACTTC.

DNA of the CDR3: TGTGCCAGCCTTCCACCGGGACCGACTGGGGCCAACGTCCTGACTTTC. Its protein product is CASLPPGPTGANVLTF. V is TRBV6-2 or TRBV6-3 and J is TRBJ2-6; the D call may be TRBD1 or TRBD2 (5 bases each). The V gene's germline CDR1 is MNHEY and CDR2 SVGEGT. The CDR3 spans 16 residues. The V end was cut by 8 bases, the J end by 2 bases, with 16 bases between.

The V call is TRBV20-1, the J call TRBJ1-2; 8 nucleotides match TRBD1. V dropped 4 bases and J dropped 8; count of bases not matched to a gene: 6. Germline loops: CDR1 DFQATT, CDR2 SNEGSKA (reference sequence). The CDR3 covers 12 residues. CDR3 amino acids: CSANNRGDGYTF. The CDR3 DNA is TGCAGTGCTAACAACAGGGGGGACGGCTACACCTTC.

The gene calls are TRBV20-1 and TRBJ2-1; TRBD2 agrees at 7 bases. This CDR3 has 14 amino acids. J lost 9 bases, V lost 2 bases, and 10 bases had no gene match. The germline gives CDR1 DFQATT, CDR2 SNEGSKA (reference sequence). Here the CDR3 DNA reads TGCAGTGCTAGATTAGCGGGCGGCGGGGCTGAGCAGTTCTTC. Translating gives CSARLAGGGAEQFF.

The chain joins TRBV9 to TRBJ2-3, with 10 bases fitting TRBD2. Trimming removed 0 bases from V and 3 bases from J; junction bases left unmatched: 4. The CDR3 has 16 residues. Germline V gives CDR1 SGDLS, CDR2 YYNGEE. The CDR3 here is CASSVGETSGTDTQYF. The CDR3 DNA is TGTGCCAGCAGCGTAGGGGAGACTAGCGGGACAGATACGCAGTATTTT.

This clonotype was picked up a small number of times. The chain carries TRBV29-1 and TRBJ2-1; TRBD1 matches 12 bases. The CDR3 extends over 15 amino acids. The V gene's germline CDR1 is SQVTM and CDR2 ANQGSEA. The J segment lost 6 bases and the V segment lost 6 bases, leaving 9 bases of the junction unmatched. The CDR3 loop reads CSVASRDRGPNEQFF. Written as DNA, the CDR3 is TGCAGCGTCGCAAGCCGGGACAGGGGGCCCAATGAGCAGTTCTTC.

V is TRBV6-2 or TRBV6-3 and J is TRBJ1-2, with unresolved D. This CDR3 has 13 residues. Trimming removed 8 bases at V and 6 bases at J, with 16 bases between. Per germline, CDR1 MNHEY and CDR2 SVGEGT. The CDR3 bases are TGTGCCAGCGGGAGCGGGCCACCAAATGGCTACACCTTC. Protein sequence: CASGSGPPNGYTF.

This clonotype has just a few counts. One end of the junction fails to match germline, which may point to a read error. The chain links TRBV6-1 to TRBJ2-5; D tentatively reads TRBD1 or TRBD2 (6 bases each). The CDR3 loop spans 15 amino acids. The V gene's germline CDR1 is MNHNS and CDR2 SASEGT. The CDR3 DNA follows: TGTGCCAGCACTGAAGGGGGGCTGGCCCAAGAGACCCAGTACTTC. Amino acids: CASTEGGLAQETQYF.

This sequence joins TRBV20-1 and TRBJ2-7; 8 bases line up with TRBD2. Gene TRBJ2-5 matches the end of the DNA better, so the J call may be wrong. Germline V gene data show CDR1 as DFQATT and CDR2 as SNEGSKA (reference sequence). The CDR3 covers 15 residues. CDR3 bases: TGCAGTGCTCCTACCCTAGCGGGCCTTCAAGAGACCCAGTACTTC. Amino acid sequence: CSAPTLAGLQETQYF.

This clonotype was seen only once. As DNA, the CDR3 is TGCAGCAACTTGGGAAGGTTAGGGAGCTATGGCTACACCTTC. Its translation is CSNLGRLGSYGYTF. V gene TRBV20-1 combines with J gene TRBJ1-2; D remains unclear. There are 14 residues in the CDR3. Germline V gives CDR1 DFQATT, CDR2 SNEGSKA (reference sequence).

This rearrangement joins TRBV6-5 to TRBJ2-7; possibly TRBD1 for D (5 bases). The length of the CDR3 is 14 residues. V lost 3 bases and J 6 bases, leaving 15 bases between the germline ends. In germline, CDR1 is MNHEY, CDR2 SVGAGI. CDR3: CASSYTRTSSEQYF. The CDR3 coding sequence is TGTGCCAGCAGTTATACGCGGACATCGAGCGAGCAGTACTTC.

This rearrangement joins TRBV6-2 or TRBV6-3 to TRBJ2-7, with D perhaps TRBD2 (8 bases). CDR1 and CDR2 from the germline V gene are MNHEY and SVGEGT. V lost 5 bases and J lost 10, with 24 bases in between. This CDR3 is 15 amino acids long. The CDR3 DNA sequence: TGTGCCAGCAGTCTCGGGGGGGGGACAGCCTGGTTTCAGTACTTC. Its translation: CASSLGGGTAWFQYF.

This clonotype was counted only a few times. A much larger clone differs from this one at a single base, so this may be a read error. V and J are TRBV20-1 and TRBJ2-7; 15 bases map to TRBD2. V shed 5 bases and J 7 bases; nucleotides not matched to a gene: 15. The CDR3 has 17 residues. Germline-derived CDR1 and CDR2 are DFQATT and SNEGSKA (reference sequence). In nucleotides, the CDR3 is TGCAGTGCTGAACTACCGGGACTAGCGGGGGGACACAATGAGCAGTACTTC. This translates into CSAELPGLAGGHNEQYF.

The chain is built from TRBV29-1 and TRBJ2-6, with D perhaps TRBD2 (6 bases). CDR1 and CDR2 (germline): SQVTM, ANQGSEA. This CDR3 has 14 amino acids. Here the CDR3 DNA reads TGCAGTGTTAAGGGAGCGGGCGGGGCCAACGTCCTGACTTTC. Translated, it gives CSVKGAGGANVLTF.

Ten or more counts support this clonotype. The J gene is TRBJ2-1, the V gene TRBV9; a weak D match, TRBD2 (5 bases). Trimming took 0 bases from V and 9 from J, leaving 16 bases between them. The CDR3 spans 15 residues. Germline CDR1 and CDR2: SGDLS and YYNGEE. CDR3 DNA sequence: TGTGCCAGCAGCGTAGCGGCTAGCCATCTTATTGAGCAGTTCTTC. Amino acid sequence: CASSVAASHLIEQFF.